Listed here are 14 T cell receptor beta chains from one sample, sequenced in a study of Ad26.COV2.S vaccination and SARS-CoV-2 variants. Using immunoSEQ multiplex PCR, the repertoire was profiled, and TCRdb retains in-frame clones only, with some absent. The sample yields 350,000 to 500,000 clones, about 90% seen once. Treatment defined: around 19 received Ad26.COV2.S at low or high dose, single or two shots; 5 received placebo; per-sample allocation not given. After the first vaccine or placebo injection, samples were drawn on day 63. The sample consisted of peripheral blood, taken in a trial of Ad26.COV2.S vaccine versus placebo. These receptors were collected from a person aged 18 to 65 who received the Ad26.COV2.S COVID-19 vaccine or a placebo.

This rearrangement joins TRBV7-3 to TRBJ2-3; D call uncertain. Germline V CDR1 and CDR2: SGHTA, FQGTGA. The length of the CDR3 is 13 residues. The V and J ends lost 8 bases and 2 bases respectively, with 11 bases between them. The CDR3 loop reads CASGDGLTDTQYF. In DNA, the CDR3 is TGTGCCAGCGGGGATGGGCTCACAGATACGCAGTATTTT.

This chain links TRBV7-9 with TRBJ1-2; D gene uncertain. The CDR3 spans 13 residues. Germline lookup yields CDR1 SEHNR and CDR2 FQNEAQ (reference sequence). The ends were cut back, 1 base at V and 8 bases at J, with 11 bases in the middle. The DNA of the CDR3 is TGTGCCAGCAGCTTAGGGGGTTGGGAAGGCTACACCTTC. It specifies CASSLGGWEGYTF. Full variable domain (rest looked up from reference TRBV7-9 and TRBJ1-2): DTGVSQNPRHKITKRGQNVTFRCDPISEHNRLYWYRQTLGQGPEFLTYFQNEAQLEKSRLLSDRFSAERPKGSFSTLEIQRTEQGDSAMYLCASSLGGWEGYTFGSGTRLTVV.

The chain has TRBV7-3 and TRBJ2-1, with 9 bases fitting TRBD2. With 5 bases clipped from V and 10 bases from J, the junction kept 9 bases outside the gene matches. Per the germline V gene, CDR1 is SGHTA and CDR2 is FQGTGA. The CDR3 runs 14 residues. The CDR3 reads CASSLSGGPGEQFF. The CDR3 DNA reads as TGTGCCAGCAGCCTTAGCGGGGGACCGGGAGAGCAGTTCTTC.

This clone was picked up one time. The DNA for the CDR3 is TGCAGCGTTGTCCCGGTAGGAGAGACCCAGTACTTC. Protein: CSVVPVGETQYF. This chain connects TRBV29-1 to TRBJ2-5; no clear D gene. The CDR3 has 12 amino acids. CDR1 and CDR2 (germline): SQVTM, ANQGSEA. Between the trimmed V and J ends, which lost 4 bases and 4 bases, there was a span of 10 bases.

V gene TRBV28 combines with J gene TRBJ1-5; 8 bases agree with TRBD1. With V trimmed by 7 bases and J by 6 bases, 5 bases remained unmatched. Germline-derived CDR1 and CDR2 are MDHEN and SYDVKM. There are 13 residues in the CDR3. The CDR3 DNA reads as TGTGCCAGCATTCAGGGGGCAGGTCAGCCCCAGCATTTT. Its protein is CASIQGAGQPQHF.

The CDR3 here is CASRLQGAQETQYF. DNA for the CDR3: TGTGCCAGCAGACTCCAGGGGGCCCAAGAGACCCAGTACTTC. The chain links TRBV11-2 to TRBJ2-5; the match to TRBD1 covers 8 bases. The CDR3 runs 14 residues. Germline loops: CDR1 SGHAT, CDR2 FQNNGV. V trimming: 6 bases; J trimming: 1 base; junction bases outside the gene matches: 4.

The rearrangement joins TRBV7-2 to TRBJ2-2; D possibly matches TRBD1 or TRBD2 (5 bases each). The CDR3 has 15 residues. Germline V CDR1 and CDR2: SGHTA, FQGNSA. V was pared by 2 bases and J by 8 bases, with 15 bases between. CDR3 protein: CASSLQGRRGGELFF. DNA for the CDR3: TGTGCCAGCAGCTTACAGGGTCGGAGAGGGGGGGAGCTGTTTTTT.

The chain is built from TRBV28 and TRBJ1-5; D might be TRBD1 (6 bases). The V end lost 6 bases, the J end lost 2 bases, and 14 bases lay between the germline ends. Germline CDR1 is MDHEN and CDR2 is SYDVKM. The CDR3 contains 15 residues. The CDR3 here is CASSIGGMGNQPQHF. DNA of the CDR3: TGTGCCAGCAGCATAGGGGGTATGGGCAATCAGCCCCAGCATTTT.

The DNA of the CDR3 is TGTGCCAGCAGTCCAGGGACAGGGGTCAACTACGAGCAGTACTTC. It specifies CASSPGTGVNYEQYF. The gene calls are TRBV27 and TRBJ2-7; 10 bases agree with TRBD1. Germline V gene lookup returns CDR1 MNHEY and CDR2 SMNVEV (reference sequence). The CDR3 is made up of 15 amino acids. Losses at the gene ends were 5 bases for V and 3 bases for J; bases not matched to a gene: 7.

The J gene is TRBJ2-1, the V gene TRBV14; 11 bases agree with TRBD2. Germline loops: CDR1 SGHDN, CDR2 FVKESK. The junction had 11 bases not matched to a gene; V was cut back by 1 base and J by 9 bases. CDR3 size: 17 residues. The CDR3 loop is CASSQATSGSLFVEQFF. The DNA of the CDR3 is TGTGCCAGCAGCCAAGCCACTAGCGGGAGTCTGTTCGTTGAGCAGTTCTTC.

This chain uses TRBV9 with TRBJ2-5, with 10 bases matching TRBD2. The V gene's germline CDR1 is SGDLS and CDR2 YYNGEE. The V segment lost 3 bases and the J segment 5 bases; nucleotides outside the gene matches: 7. CDR3 size: 15 residues. In nucleotides, the CDR3 is TGTGCCAGCAGCGCTAAAGCGGGAGGGCGCGAGACCCAGTACTTC. This gives the protein CASSAKAGGRETQYF.

The V call is TRBV6-6, the J call TRBJ1-6; 7 bases match TRBD1. This CDR3 has 15 amino acids. The J segment lost 3 bases and the V segment lost 2 bases, leaving 1 base of the junction unmatched. CDR1 and CDR2 (germline): MNHNY, SVGAGI (reference sequence). The CDR3 DNA reads as TGTGCCAGCAGTTACACAGGGGACTATAATTCACCCCTCCACTTT. Translated, it gives CASSYTGDYNSPLHF.

The chain has TRBV25-1 and TRBJ2-5, with TRBD1 as a possible D gene (7 bases). The V end lost 4 bases, the J end lost 7 bases, and 13 bases lay between the germline ends. This CDR3 is 13 amino acids long. Germline V gene lookup returns CDR1 MGHDK and CDR2 SYGVNS. The DNA of the CDR3 is TGTGCCAGCAGTGCCGGGACAGCGGGGACCCAGTACTTC. This encodes CASSAGTAGTQYF. Looking up the rest from reference TRBV25-1 and TRBJ2-5 gives the full variable domain: EADIYQTPRYLVIGTGKKITLECSQTMGHDKMYWYQQDPGMELHLIHYSYGVNSTEKGDLSSESTVSRIRTEHFPLTLESARPSHTSQYLCASSAGTAGTQYFGPGTRLLVL.

J is TRBJ1-2 and V is TRBV18, with D maybe TRBD1 (5 bases). V was trimmed by 3 bases and J by 6 bases, leaving 11 bases between them. The CDR3 loop spans 13 amino acids. Germline lookup yields CDR1 KGHSH and CDR2 LQKENI. The CDR3 is CASSPRGWNGYTF. In nucleotides, the CDR3 is TGTGCCAGCTCACCTCGGGGGTGGAATGGCTACACCTTC. The variable domain in full, completed from reference TRBV18 and TRBJ1-2, reads NAGVMQNPRHLVRRRGQEARLRCSPMKGHSHVYWYRQLPEEGLKFMVYLQKENIIDESGMPKERFSAEFPKEGPSILRIQQVVRGDSAAYFCASSPRGWNGYTFGSGTRLTVV.